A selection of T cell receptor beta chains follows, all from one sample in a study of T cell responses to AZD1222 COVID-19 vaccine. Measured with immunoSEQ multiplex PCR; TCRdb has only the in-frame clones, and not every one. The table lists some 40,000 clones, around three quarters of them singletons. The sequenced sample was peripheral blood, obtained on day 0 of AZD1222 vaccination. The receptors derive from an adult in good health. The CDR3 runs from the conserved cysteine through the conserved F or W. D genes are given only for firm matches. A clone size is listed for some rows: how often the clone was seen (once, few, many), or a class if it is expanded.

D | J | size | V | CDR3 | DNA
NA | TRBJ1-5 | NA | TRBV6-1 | CASSESGEGNQPQHF | TGTGCCAGCAGTGAGTCGGGGGAGGGCAATCAGCCCCAGCATTTT
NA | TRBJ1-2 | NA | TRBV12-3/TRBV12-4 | CASSLTPNYGYTF | TGTGCCAGCAGCCTGACACCTAACTATGGCTACACCTTC
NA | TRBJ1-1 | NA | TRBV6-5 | CASSYRQPVNTEAFF | TGTGCCAGCAGTTACCGACAGCCTGTGAACACTGAAGCTTTCTTT
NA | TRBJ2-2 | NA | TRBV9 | CASSVGGGTNTGELFF | TGTGCCAGCAGCGTAGGTGGCGGGACCAACACCGGGGAGCTGTTTTTT
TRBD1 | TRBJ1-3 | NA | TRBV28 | CASSSGQGWGNTIYF | TGTGCCAGCAGTTCTGGACAGGGTTGGGGAAACACCATATATTTT
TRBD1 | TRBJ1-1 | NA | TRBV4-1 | CASSQDRNRDRQAFF | TGCGCCAGCAGCCAAGACAGAAACCGGGACAGGCAAGCTTTCTTT
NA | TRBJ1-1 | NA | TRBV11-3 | CASRAGWLNTEAFF | TGTGCCAGCAGGGCAGGTTGGTTGAACACTGAAGCTTTCTTT
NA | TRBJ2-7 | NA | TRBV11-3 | CASSPRNRAYEQYF | TGTGCCAGCAGCCCTAGGAACAGGGCCTACGAGCAGTACTTC
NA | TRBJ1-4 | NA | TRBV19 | CASSMNREEKLFF | TGTGCCAGTAGTATGAACAGGGAGGAAAAACTGTTTTTT
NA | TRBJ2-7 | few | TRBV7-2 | CASSLYRAEYEQYF | TGTGCCAGCAGCCTTTACAGGGCCGAATACGAGCAGTACTTC
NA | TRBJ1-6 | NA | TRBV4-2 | CASSQAVLYNSPLHF | TGTGCCAGCAGCCAAGCAGTCCTTTATAATTCACCCCTCCACTTT
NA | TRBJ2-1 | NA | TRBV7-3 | CASSTDTTGPYNEQFF | TGTGCCAGCAGCACGGACACGACGGGGCCCTACAATGAGCAGTTCTTC
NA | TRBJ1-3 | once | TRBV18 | CASSPNEHTIYF | TGTGCCAGCTCACCAAATGAACACACCATATATTTT
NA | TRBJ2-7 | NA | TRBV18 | CASSPRTAATYEQYF | TGTGCCAGCTCACCACGGACAGCTGCGACCTACGAGCAGTACTTC
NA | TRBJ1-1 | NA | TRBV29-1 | CSVESRGMNTEAFF | TGCAGCGTTGAATCGAGGGGCATGAACACTGAAGCTTTCTTT
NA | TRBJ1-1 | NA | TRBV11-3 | CASSPGRANTEAFF | TGTGCCAGCAGCCCCGGTCGTGCGAACACTGAAGCTTTCTTT
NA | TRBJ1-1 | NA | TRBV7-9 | CASSLLTATNTEAFF | TGTGCCAGCAGCTTATTAACGGCGACGAACACTGAAGCTTTCTTT
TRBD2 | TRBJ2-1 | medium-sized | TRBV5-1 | CASSFILAGGYNEQFF | TGCGCCAGCAGCTTCATACTAGCGGGGGGCTACAATGAGCAGTTCTTC
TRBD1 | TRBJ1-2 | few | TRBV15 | CATSGGGTGANNYGYTF | TGTGCCACCAGCGGAGGGGGGACAGGGGCAAACAACTATGGCTACACCTTC